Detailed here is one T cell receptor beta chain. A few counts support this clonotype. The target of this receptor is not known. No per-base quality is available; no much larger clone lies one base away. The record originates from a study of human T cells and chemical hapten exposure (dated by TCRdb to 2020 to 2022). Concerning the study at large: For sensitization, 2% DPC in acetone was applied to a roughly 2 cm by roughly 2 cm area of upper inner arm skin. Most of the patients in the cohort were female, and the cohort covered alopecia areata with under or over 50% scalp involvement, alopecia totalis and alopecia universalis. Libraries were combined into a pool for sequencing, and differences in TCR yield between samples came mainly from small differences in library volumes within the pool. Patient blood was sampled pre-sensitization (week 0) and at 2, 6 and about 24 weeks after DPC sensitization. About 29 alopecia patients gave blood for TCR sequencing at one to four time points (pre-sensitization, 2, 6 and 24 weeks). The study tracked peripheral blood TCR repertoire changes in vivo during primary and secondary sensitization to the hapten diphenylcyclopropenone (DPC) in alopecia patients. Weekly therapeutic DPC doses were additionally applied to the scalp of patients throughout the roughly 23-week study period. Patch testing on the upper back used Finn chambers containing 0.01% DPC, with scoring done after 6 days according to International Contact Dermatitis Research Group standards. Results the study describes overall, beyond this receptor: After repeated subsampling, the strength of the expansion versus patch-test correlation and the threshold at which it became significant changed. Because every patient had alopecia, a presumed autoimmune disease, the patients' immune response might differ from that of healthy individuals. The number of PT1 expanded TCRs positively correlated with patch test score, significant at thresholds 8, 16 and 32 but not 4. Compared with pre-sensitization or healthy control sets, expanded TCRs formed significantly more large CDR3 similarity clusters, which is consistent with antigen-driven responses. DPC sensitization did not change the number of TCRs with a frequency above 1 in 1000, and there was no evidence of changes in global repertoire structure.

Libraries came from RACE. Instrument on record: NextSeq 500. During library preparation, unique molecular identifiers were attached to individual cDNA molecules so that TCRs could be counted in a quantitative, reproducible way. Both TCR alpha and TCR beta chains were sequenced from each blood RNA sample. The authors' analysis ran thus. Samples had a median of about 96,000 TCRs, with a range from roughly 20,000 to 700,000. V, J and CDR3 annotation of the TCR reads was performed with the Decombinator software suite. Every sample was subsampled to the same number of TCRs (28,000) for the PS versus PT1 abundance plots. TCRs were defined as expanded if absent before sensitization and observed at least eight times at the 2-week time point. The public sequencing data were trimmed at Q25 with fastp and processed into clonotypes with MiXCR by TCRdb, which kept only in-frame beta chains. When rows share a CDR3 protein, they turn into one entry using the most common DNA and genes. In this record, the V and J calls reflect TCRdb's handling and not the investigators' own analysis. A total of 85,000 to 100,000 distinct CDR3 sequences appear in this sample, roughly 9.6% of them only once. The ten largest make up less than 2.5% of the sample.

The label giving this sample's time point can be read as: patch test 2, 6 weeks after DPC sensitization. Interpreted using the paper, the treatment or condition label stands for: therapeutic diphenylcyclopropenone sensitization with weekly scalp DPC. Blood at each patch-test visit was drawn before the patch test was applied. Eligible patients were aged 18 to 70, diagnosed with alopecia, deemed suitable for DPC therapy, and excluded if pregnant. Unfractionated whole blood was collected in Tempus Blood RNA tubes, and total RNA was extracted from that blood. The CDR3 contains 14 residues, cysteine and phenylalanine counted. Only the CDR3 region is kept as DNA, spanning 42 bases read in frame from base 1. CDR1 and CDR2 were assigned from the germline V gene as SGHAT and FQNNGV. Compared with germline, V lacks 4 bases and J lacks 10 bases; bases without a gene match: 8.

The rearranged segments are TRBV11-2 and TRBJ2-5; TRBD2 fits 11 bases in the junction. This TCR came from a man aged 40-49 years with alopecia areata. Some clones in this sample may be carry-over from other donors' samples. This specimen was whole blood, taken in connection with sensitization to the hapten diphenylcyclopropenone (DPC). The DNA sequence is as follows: TGTGCCAGCAGCTCTTTAGCGGGAGGGCCGGACCAGTACTTC. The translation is CASSSLAGGPDQYF.